Sequencing of this T cell receptor beta chain was carried out in a study of shared T cell receptors in the human thymus. V was clipped by 5 bases and J by 5 bases; unmatched bases: 2. The CDR3 is 13 amino acids. The germline CDR1 and CDR2 sequences are SGHTA and FQGNSA. The assay was immunoSEQ multiplex PCR, and TCRdb's table has in-frame clones only and misses some. The sample lists 720,000 or so clones; roughly 85% were seen once. The sample was also linked to a second study, of human thymus T cells. Per that study: Corrective cardiac surgery supplied the resected thymus tissue.

The TCR comes from a girl in the first two years of life with a congenital heart defect. The sequenced material came from thymocytes. The chain carries TRBV7-2 and TRBJ1-5; 8 nucleotides agree with TRBD1. The CDR3 is CASSRDRYQPQHF. CDR3 DNA sequence: TGTGCCAGCAGCCGGGACAGGTATCAGCCCCAGCATTTT.